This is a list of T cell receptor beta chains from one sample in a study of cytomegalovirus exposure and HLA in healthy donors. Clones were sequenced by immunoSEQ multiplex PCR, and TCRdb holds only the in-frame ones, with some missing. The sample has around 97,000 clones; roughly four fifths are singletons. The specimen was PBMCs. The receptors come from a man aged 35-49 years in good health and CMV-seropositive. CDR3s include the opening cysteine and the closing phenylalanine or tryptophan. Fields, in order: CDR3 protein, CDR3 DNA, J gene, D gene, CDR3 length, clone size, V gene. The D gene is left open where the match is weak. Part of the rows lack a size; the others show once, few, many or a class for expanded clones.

CDR3 protein: CASSSGGNYGYTF
CDR3 DNA: TGTGCCAGCAGCTCGGGGGGCAACTATGGCTACACCTTC
J gene: TRBJ1-2
D gene: .
CDR3 length: 13
clone size: .
V gene: TRBV2

CDR3 protein: CASSFSGGADNEQFF
CDR3 DNA: TGTGCCAGCAGCTTCAGCGGGGGGGCCGACAATGAGCAGTTCTTC
J gene: TRBJ2-1
D gene: TRBD2
CDR3 length: 15
clone size: .
V gene: TRBV11-2

CDR3 protein: CASSLTSEQFF
CDR3 DNA: TGTGCCAGCAGCTTAACCAGTGAGCAGTTCTTC
J gene: TRBJ2-1
D gene: .
CDR3 length: 11
clone size: once
V gene: TRBV5-6

CDR3 protein: CSSSLGGRIYEQYF
CDR3 DNA: TGTTCCAGCAGCCTAGGAGGGCGGATCTACGAGCAGTACTTC
J gene: TRBJ2-7
D gene: .
CDR3 length: 14
clone size: .
V gene: TRBV7-9

CDR3 protein: CASSPSSYNEQFF
CDR3 DNA: TGTGCCAGCAGTCCCTCCTCTTACAATGAGCAGTTCTTC
J gene: TRBJ2-1
D gene: .
CDR3 length: 13
clone size: .
V gene: TRBV6-1

CDR3 protein: CASSLAASGGSYEQYF
CDR3 DNA: TGTGCCAGCAGCTTAGCGGCTAGCGGGGGATCCTACGAGCAGTACTTC
J gene: TRBJ2-7
D gene: TRBD2
CDR3 length: 16
clone size: .
V gene: TRBV7-2

CDR3 protein: CASSIFSGGAYEQYF
CDR3 DNA: TGTGCCAGTAGTATTTTTTCGGGGGGCGCCTACGAGCAGTACTTC
J gene: TRBJ2-7
D gene: .
CDR3 length: 15
clone size: .
V gene: TRBV19

CDR3 protein: CASSQPRTLNTEAFF
CDR3 DNA: TGTGCCAGTAGCCAACCACGGACTTTGAACACTGAAGCTTTCTTT
J gene: TRBJ1-1
D gene: .
CDR3 length: 15
clone size: .
V gene: TRBV19

CDR3 protein: CAYTKDRNSPLHF
CDR3 DNA: TGTGCCTATACCAAGGACAGGAATTCACCCCTCCACTTT
J gene: TRBJ1-6
D gene: TRBD1
CDR3 length: 13
clone size: .
V gene: TRBV30

CDR3 protein: CASSIDLFPLQGWGTEAFF
CDR3 DNA: TGTGCCAGTAGTATAGATCTATTTCCCCTACAGGGTTGGGGCACTGAAGCTTTCTTT
J gene: TRBJ1-1
D gene: .
CDR3 length: 19
clone size: .
V gene: TRBV19

CDR3 protein: CASSDLAGGTNEQFF
CDR3 DNA: TGTGCCAGTAGCGACCTAGCGGGAGGGACCAATGAGCAGTTCTTC
J gene: TRBJ2-1
D gene: TRBD2
CDR3 length: 15
clone size: .
V gene: TRBV19

CDR3 protein: CASSLGPAADTQYF
CDR3 DNA: TGCGCCAGCAGCTTGGGACCCGCGGCAGATACGCAGTATTTT
J gene: TRBJ2-3
D gene: .
CDR3 length: 14
clone size: .
V gene: TRBV5-1

CDR3 protein: CASSVAGGALDEQFF
CDR3 DNA: TGTGCCAGCAGCGTAGCGGGGGGGGCCCTCGATGAGCAGTTCTTC
J gene: TRBJ2-1
D gene: TRBD2
CDR3 length: 15
clone size: .
V gene: TRBV9

CDR3 protein: CASSQRQGAVHNSPLHF
CDR3 DNA: TGTGCCAGCAGCCAAAGACAGGGGGCTGTCCATAATTCACCCCTCCACTTT
J gene: TRBJ1-6
D gene: .
CDR3 length: 17
clone size: once
V gene: TRBV21-1

CDR3 protein: CASSLFGPAGTDTQYF
CDR3 DNA: TGCGCCAGCAGCCTTTTTGGACCCGCGGGGACAGATACGCAGTATTTT
J gene: TRBJ2-3
D gene: .
CDR3 length: 16
clone size: .
V gene: TRBV5-1

CDR3 protein: CASSYAQGVGYTF
CDR3 DNA: TGTGCCAGCAGTTACGCACAGGGGGTCGGCTACACCTTC
J gene: TRBJ1-2
D gene: TRBD1
CDR3 length: 13
clone size: .
V gene: TRBV6-5

CDR3 protein: CASSPLRDRATSGSPEGTGELFF
CDR3 DNA: TGTGCCAGCTCACCCCTAAGAGACAGGGCGACTAGCGGGAGCCCCGAGGGCACCGGGGAGCTGTTTTTT
J gene: TRBJ2-2
D gene: TRBD2
CDR3 length: 23
clone size: .
V gene: TRBV18

CDR3 protein: CASSSRTSGSYEQYF
CDR3 DNA: TGTGCCAGCAGTTCCCGGACTAGCGGGAGCTACGAGCAGTACTTC
J gene: TRBJ2-7
D gene: TRBD2
CDR3 length: 15
clone size: .
V gene: TRBV27

CDR3 protein: CASSHLPGQGGNTEAFF
CDR3 DNA: TGCGCCAGCAGCCACCTCCCGGGACAGGGGGGGAACACTGAAGCTTTCTTT
J gene: TRBJ1-1
D gene: TRBD1
CDR3 length: 17
clone size: .
V gene: TRBV4-1

CDR3 protein: CASSYRGHDEQYF
CDR3 DNA: TGCGCCAGCAGCTACAGGGGGCACGACGAGCAGTACTTC
J gene: TRBJ2-7
D gene: TRBD1
CDR3 length: 13
clone size: .
V gene: TRBV5-1

CDR3 protein: CSVYANYGYTF
CDR3 DNA: TGCAGTGTCTACGCTAACTATGGCTACACCTTC
J gene: TRBJ1-2
D gene: .
CDR3 length: 11
clone size: .
V gene: TRBV20-1

CDR3 protein: CASSLAHGGVEPQHF
CDR3 DNA: TGTGCCAGCAGCTTAGCGCACGGAGGGGTGGAGCCCCAGCATTTT
J gene: TRBJ1-5
D gene: .
CDR3 length: 15
clone size: .
V gene: TRBV7-6

CDR3 protein: CASKFSGAPYEQYF
CDR3 DNA: TGTGCCAGCAAGTTTAGCGGGGCCCCCTACGAGCAGTACTTC
J gene: TRBJ2-7
D gene: TRBD2
CDR3 length: 14
clone size: few
V gene: TRBV6-5

CDR3 protein: CASSLDWDSYEQYF
CDR3 DNA: TGTGCCAGCAGCTTAGATTGGGACAGCTACGAGCAGTACTTC
J gene: TRBJ2-7
D gene: TRBD1
CDR3 length: 14
clone size: once
V gene: TRBV11-1

CDR3 protein: CASSEGDRAYEQYF
CDR3 DNA: TGTGCCAGCAGTGAAGGGGACAGGGCCTACGAGCAGTACTTC
J gene: TRBJ2-7
D gene: TRBD1
CDR3 length: 14
clone size: .
V gene: TRBV6-1

CDR3 protein: CATSPQRASTDTQYF
CDR3 DNA: TGCGCCACCTCACCCCAGCGGGCTAGCACAGATACGCAGTATTTT
J gene: TRBJ2-3
D gene: .
CDR3 length: 15
clone size: .
V gene: TRBV10-2

CDR3 protein: CASSIGRAYEQYF
CDR3 DNA: TGTGCCAGTAGTATCGGCCGGGCCTACGAGCAGTACTTC
J gene: TRBJ2-7
D gene: .
CDR3 length: 13
clone size: .
V gene: TRBV19

CDR3 protein: CASSLPGGSPYF
CDR3 DNA: TGTGCCAGCAGCCTACCAGGGGGCTCACCATATTTC
J gene: TRBJ1-2
D gene: .
CDR3 length: 12
clone size: .
V gene: TRBV21-1

CDR3 protein: CASSLKMAGGGYEQYF
CDR3 DNA: TGTGCCAGCAGCTTAAAAATGGCGGGAGGAGGTTACGAGCAGTACTTC
J gene: TRBJ2-7
D gene: TRBD2
CDR3 length: 16
clone size: few
V gene: TRBV7-2

CDR3 protein: CASGLTGGAFGYGYTF
CDR3 DNA: TGTGCTAGTGGTTTGACAGGGGGCGCTTTCGGCTATGGCTACACCTTC
J gene: TRBJ1-2
D gene: TRBD1
CDR3 length: 16
clone size: .
V gene: TRBV12-5

CDR3 protein: CASSEAGLDYGYTF
CDR3 DNA: TGCGCCAGCAGTGAGGCAGGGTTGGACTATGGCTACACCTTC
J gene: TRBJ1-2
D gene: .
CDR3 length: 14
clone size: .
V gene: TRBV10-1

CDR3 protein: CASSLYPRQGRAFF
CDR3 DNA: TGTGCCAGCAGTTTGTACCCAAGACAGGGACGGGCTTTCTTT
J gene: TRBJ1-1
D gene: TRBD1
CDR3 length: 14
clone size: .
V gene: TRBV28

CDR3 protein: CASSRGTDNFNYGYTF
CDR3 DNA: TGTGCCAGTAGCCGAGGCACGGACAATTTTAACTATGGCTACACCTTC
J gene: TRBJ1-2
D gene: .
CDR3 length: 16
clone size: .
V gene: TRBV19